This TCR beta chain was identified during a study of PD-1 blockade in mismatch repair-deficient tumors. Broader study findings: Tumor-resident clones, often absent from pretreatment blood, expanded after pembrolizumab and then contracted.

This CDR3 has 12 amino acids. Trimming pared 2 bases from V and 7 bases from J, leaving 9 bases between. CDR1 and CDR2 from the germline V gene are MGHDK and SYGVNS. This clone occurred once. Its matching antigen is unknown. Sequencing was performed with immunoSEQ multiplex PCR; in TCRdb, only in-frame clones are kept and a portion is missing. The profile shows approximately 40,000 clones, about 76% of them singletons. The chain links TRBV25-1 to TRBJ2-7; D unresolved. This receptor was taken from an adult with mismatch repair-deficient cancer. The specimen was peripheral blood, collected 4 weeks after starting pembrolizumab. DNA for the CDR3: TGTGCCAGCAGTGAACGGATAAGTGAGCAGTACTTC. It encodes CASSERISEQYF.